The source of this TCR beta chain is a study of blood T cell repertoires in COVID-19. About the research overall: PBMCs, B-cell-depleted T cells, or T cells provided the cDNA or gDNA that made up the material.

The authors' processing: Cell counts per sample came from amplifying reference gene primers. The repertoire was sequenced with immunoSEQ multiplex PCR; TCRdb's copy has only in-frame clones and lacks some. That table gives V, J and clone size, and the DNA gave D and trimming. The sample holds approximately 90,000 clones, around four fifths seen once. The CDR3 totals 12 residues. Germline assignment: CDR1 SGDLS and CDR2 YYNGEE. The germline V and J ends were trimmed by 9 bases and 6 bases, with 15 bases remaining between them. Sample: peripheral blood. The chain has TRBV9 and TRBJ1-2; D gene uncertain. The sequence was obtained from a middle-aged man with acute or convalescent COVID-19. This CDR3 reads CATFDERDGYTF. The CDR3 DNA sequence: TGTGCCACCTTTGACGAGCGGGATGGCTACACCTTC.